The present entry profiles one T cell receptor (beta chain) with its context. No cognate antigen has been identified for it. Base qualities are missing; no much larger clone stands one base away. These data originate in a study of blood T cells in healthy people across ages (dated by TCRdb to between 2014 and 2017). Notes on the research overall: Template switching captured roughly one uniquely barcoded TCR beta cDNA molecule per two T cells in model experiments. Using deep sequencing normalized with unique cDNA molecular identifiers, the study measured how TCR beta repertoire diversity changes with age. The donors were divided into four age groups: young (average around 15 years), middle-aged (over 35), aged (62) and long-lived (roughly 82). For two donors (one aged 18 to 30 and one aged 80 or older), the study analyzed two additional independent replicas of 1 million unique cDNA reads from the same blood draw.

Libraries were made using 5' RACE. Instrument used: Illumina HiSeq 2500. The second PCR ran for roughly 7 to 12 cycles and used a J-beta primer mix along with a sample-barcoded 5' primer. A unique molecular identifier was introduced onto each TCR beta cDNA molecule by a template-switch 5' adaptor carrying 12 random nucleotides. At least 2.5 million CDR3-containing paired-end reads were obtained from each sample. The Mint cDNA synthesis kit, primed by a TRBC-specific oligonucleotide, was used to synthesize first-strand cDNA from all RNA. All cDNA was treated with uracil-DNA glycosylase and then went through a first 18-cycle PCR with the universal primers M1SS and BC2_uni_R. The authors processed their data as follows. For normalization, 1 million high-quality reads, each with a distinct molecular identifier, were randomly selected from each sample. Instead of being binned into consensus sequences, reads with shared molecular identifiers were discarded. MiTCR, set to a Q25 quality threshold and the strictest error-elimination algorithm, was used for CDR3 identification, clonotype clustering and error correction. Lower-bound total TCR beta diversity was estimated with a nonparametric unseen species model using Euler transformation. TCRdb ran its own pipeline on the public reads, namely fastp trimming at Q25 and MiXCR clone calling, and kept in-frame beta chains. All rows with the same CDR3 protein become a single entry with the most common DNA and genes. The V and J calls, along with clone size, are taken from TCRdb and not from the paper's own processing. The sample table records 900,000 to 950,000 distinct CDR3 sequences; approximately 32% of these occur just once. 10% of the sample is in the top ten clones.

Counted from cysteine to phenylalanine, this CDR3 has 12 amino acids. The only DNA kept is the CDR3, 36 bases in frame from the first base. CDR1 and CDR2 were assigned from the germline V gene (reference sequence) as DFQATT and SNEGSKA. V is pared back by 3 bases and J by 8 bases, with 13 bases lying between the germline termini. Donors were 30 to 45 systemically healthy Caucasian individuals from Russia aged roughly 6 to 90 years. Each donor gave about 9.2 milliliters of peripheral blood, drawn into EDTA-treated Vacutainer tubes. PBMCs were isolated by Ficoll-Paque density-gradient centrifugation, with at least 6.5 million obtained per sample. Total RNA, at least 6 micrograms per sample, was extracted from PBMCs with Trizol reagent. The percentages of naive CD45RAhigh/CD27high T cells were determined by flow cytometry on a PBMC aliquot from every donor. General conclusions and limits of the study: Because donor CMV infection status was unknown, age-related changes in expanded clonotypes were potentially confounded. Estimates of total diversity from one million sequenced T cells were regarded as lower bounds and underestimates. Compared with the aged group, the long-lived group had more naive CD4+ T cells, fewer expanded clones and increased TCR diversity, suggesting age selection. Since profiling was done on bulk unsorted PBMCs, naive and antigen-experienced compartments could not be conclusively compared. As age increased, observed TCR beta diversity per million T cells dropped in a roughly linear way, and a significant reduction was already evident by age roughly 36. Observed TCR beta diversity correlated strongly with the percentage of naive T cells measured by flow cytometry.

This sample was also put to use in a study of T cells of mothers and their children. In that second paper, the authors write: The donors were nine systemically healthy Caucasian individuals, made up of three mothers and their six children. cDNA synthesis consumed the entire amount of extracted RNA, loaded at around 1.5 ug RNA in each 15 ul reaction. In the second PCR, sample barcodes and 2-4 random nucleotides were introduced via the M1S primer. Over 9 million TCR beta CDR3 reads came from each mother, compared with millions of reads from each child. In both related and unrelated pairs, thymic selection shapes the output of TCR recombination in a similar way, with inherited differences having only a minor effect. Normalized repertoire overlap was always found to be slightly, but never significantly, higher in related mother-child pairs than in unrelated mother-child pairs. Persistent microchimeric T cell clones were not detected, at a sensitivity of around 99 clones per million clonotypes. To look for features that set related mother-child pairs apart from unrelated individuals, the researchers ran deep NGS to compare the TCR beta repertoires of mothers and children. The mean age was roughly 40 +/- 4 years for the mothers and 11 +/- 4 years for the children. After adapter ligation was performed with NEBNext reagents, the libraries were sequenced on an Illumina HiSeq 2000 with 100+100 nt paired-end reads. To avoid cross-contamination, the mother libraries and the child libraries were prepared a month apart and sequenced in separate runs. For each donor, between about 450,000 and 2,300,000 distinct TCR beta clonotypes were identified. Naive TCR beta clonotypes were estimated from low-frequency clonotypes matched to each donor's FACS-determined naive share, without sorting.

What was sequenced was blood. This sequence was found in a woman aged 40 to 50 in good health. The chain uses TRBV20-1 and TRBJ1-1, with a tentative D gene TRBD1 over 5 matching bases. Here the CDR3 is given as CSASGIRTEAFF. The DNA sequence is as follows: TGCAGTGCTAGTGGGATAAGGACAGAAGCTTTCTTT.